The rows below give T cell receptor beta chains drawn from one sample of a study of technical replicates of blood from a few donors. Sequencing was performed with immunoSEQ multiplex PCR; in TCRdb, only in-frame clones are kept and a portion is missing. The data contain 75,000 or so clones, approximately 95% of them seen just once; the ten biggest clones take up roughly 0.25%. Sequenced input: T cells isolated from PBMCs. The source of these receptors is a human donor in good health. Each CDR3 is given with its conserved first and last residue. The D gene is left open where the match is weak. Not every row has a clone size; where given, it reads once, few, many or a size class.

>TRBJ2-1|TRBD2|-|TRBV7-8
TGTGCCAGCAGCGCACTAGCGGGGACTTGGAATGAGCAGTTCTTC
CASSALAGTWNEQFF
>TRBJ2-1|TRBD2|once|TRBV28
TGTGCCAGCAGTGCCCTGACTAGCGGGTTTTACAATGAGCAGTTCTTC
CASSALTSGFYNEQFF
>TRBJ2-3|TRBD2|-|TRBV4-2
TGTGCCAGCAGCCAAGCACTAGCGGGAAGCACAGATACGCAGTATTTT
CASSQALAGSTDTQYF
>TRBJ2-5|-|-|TRBV7-8
TGTGCCAGCAGCTCGCAGGGGCAAGAGACCCAGTACTTC
CASSSQGQETQYF
>TRBJ2-3|-|-|TRBV19
TGTGCCAGCGGAAGGACTAACACAGATACGCAGTATTTT
CASGRTNTDTQYF
>TRBJ2-5|-|-|TRBV4-1
TGCGCCAGCAGCCAAGTAGAAGAGGGACTCGCCCAAGAGACCCAGTACTTC
CASSQVEEGLAQETQYF
>TRBJ2-5|-|-|TRBV18
TGTGCCAGCTCACCACCACGGTCTACCCAAGAGACCCAGTACTTC
CASSPPRSTQETQYF
>TRBJ1-1|-|-|TRBV4-1
TGCGCCAGCAGCCAAGGGGCGGGAAACACTGAAGCTTTCTTT
CASSQGAGNTEAFF
>TRBJ2-5|TRBD1|-|TRBV6-1
TGTGCCAGCAGTGACTGGACAGGTCCCCATTCTGGGACCCAGTACTTC
CASSDWTGPHSGTQYF
>TRBJ1-2|TRBD1|-|TRBV5-1
TGCGCCAGCAGCTCGGGACAGCATTATGGCTACACCTTC
CASSSGQHYGYTF
>TRBJ2-1|-|-|TRBV7-2
TGTGCCAGCACTAAGGGGGTTTGGGACAATGAGCAGTTCTTC
CASTKGVWDNEQFF
>TRBJ2-2|TRBD2|-|TRBV5-6
TGTGCCAGCAGCTTGGAGGTAGCGGGGGGGCATTACACCGGGGAGCTGTTTTTT
CASSLEVAGGHYTGELFF
>TRBJ2-2|-|-|TRBV28
TGTGCCAGCAGTTGGGAGACAACCGGGGAGCTGTTTTTT
CASSWETTGELFF
>TRBJ1-2|-|-|TRBV5-6
TGTGCCAGCAGCTCTCGGGGAAAGTATGGCTACACCTTC
CASSSRGKYGYTF
>TRBJ1-1|-|-|TRBV7-3
TGTGCCAGCAGCTTAATAGCCAACCCTGGGACTGAAGCTTTCTTT
CASSLIANPGTEAFF
>TRBJ2-7|-|-|TRBV28
TGTGCCAGCAGGCCCGGTGGCTACGAGCAGTACTTC
CASRPGGYEQYF
>TRBJ2-7|-|-|TRBV11-2
TGTGCCAGCAGCACGGACTCTTCTGAGCAGTACTTC
CASSTDSSEQYF
>TRBJ2-5|TRBD2|-|TRBV19
TGTGCCAGTAGTCGTGGCGGGGGCGGGAGGAGAGAAGAGACCCAGTACTTC
CASSRGGGGRREETQYF
>TRBJ2-3|TRBD2|-|TRBV9
TGTGCCAGCAGTCCGTGGGGGAGGGAGGGAGCAGATACGCAGTATTTT
CASSPWGREGADTQYF
>TRBJ1-5|-|-|TRBV7-9
TGTGCCAGCAGCCCCGGACAGTACGGTAATCAGCCCCAGCATTTT
CASSPGQYGNQPQHF
>TRBJ1-1|TRBD1|-|TRBV7-3
TGTGCCAGCAGCTCAACCGGGACAGGAACTAAAGCTTTCTTT
CASSSTGTGTKAFF
>TRBJ2-1|TRBD1|-|TRBV5-6
TGTGCCAGCAGTCGTACCTATCAGGGGGCAACCTACAATGAGCAGTTCTTC
CASSRTYQGATYNEQFF